This note documents a single T cell receptor beta chain sequence. Sequencing used immunoSEQ multiplex PCR; TCRdb keeps in-frame clones, though not all of them. The data hold 150,000 to 200,000 clones, with 85% to 90% observed a single time. The CDR3 covers 15 residues. Germline assignment: CDR1 SGHTA and CDR2 FQGTGA. The V end was cut by 2 bases, the J end by 7 bases, with 14 bases between. The data stem from a study of control samples from healthy donors and cancer patients. Sequenced input: blood. This TCR was recovered from a woman aged 45-60 years in good health. The chain combines TRBV7-3 with TRBJ2-2; TRBD1 is a possible D gene (6 bases). The CDR3 region has the DNA TGTGCCAGCAGCTTACAACCAGGGGACGGCGGGGAGCTGTTTTTT. Encoded protein: CASSLQPGDGGELFF.